Each of the 22 T cell receptor beta chains below was sequenced from the same sample in a study of shared clonotypes between healthy human individuals. Profiled with immunoSEQ multiplex PCR; TCRdb holds only in-frame clones, not every one. This table has over 2 million clones, around 93% appearing once. Sequencing used naive CD4+ T cells from PBMCs. Noted subset: CD45RA+ positively selected. The source is a man aged 18 to 35 in good health. Some clones in this sample may be carry-over from other donors' samples.

This clone was detected once. The J gene is TRBJ2-5, the V gene TRBV6-1; D might be TRBD2 (5 bases). Trimming took 4 bases from V and 7 from J, leaving 7 bases between them. The CDR3 covers 11 residues. The germline gives CDR1 MNHNS, CDR2 SASEGT. CDR3 DNA sequence: TGTGCCAGCAGTGTACTAGGGACCCAGTACTTC. Translating it yields CASSVLGTQYF.

The rearrangement links TRBV4-1 to TRBJ1-1; D not resolved. The CDR3 consists of 15 residues. Trimming stripped 0 bases from V and 4 bases from J, with 12 bases between. Germline CDR1 MGHRA, CDR2 YSYEKL. CDR3 coding DNA: TGCGCCAGCAGCCAAGATATCGTCGGGAGCACTGAAGCTTTCTTT. Amino acid sequence: CASSQDIVGSTEAFF.

This rearrangement joins TRBV5-4 to TRBJ2-3, with no clear D. This CDR3 is built from 12 residues. Trimming removed 4 bases at V and 6 bases at J, with 9 bases between. Germline CDR1 reads SGHNT; CDR2 reads YYREEE (reference sequence). CDR3 region: CASSHSLDTQYF. The CDR3 DNA follows: TGTGCCAGCAGCCATTCTTTGGATACGCAGTATTTT.

The chain links TRBV7-8 to TRBJ2-3; tentatively, D is TRBD1 (5 bases). This CDR3 is 15 amino acids long. V was cut by 0 bases and J by 1 base, with 8 bases left in between. Germline assignment: CDR1 SGHVS and CDR2 FQNEAQ. CDR3 sequence reads: CASSLAGPGTDTQYF. The CDR3, as DNA: TGTGCCAGCAGCTTAGCGGGGCCGGGCACAGATACGCAGTATTTT.

This rearrangement joins TRBV7-9 to TRBJ2-7; D remains ambiguous. Per the germline V gene, CDR1 is SEHNR and CDR2 is FQNEAQ (reference sequence). Trimming pared 5 bases from V and 2 bases from J, leaving 16 bases between. The CDR3 loop spans 15 amino acids. CDR3 sequence (DNA): TGTGCCAGCAGCCCCAGAGGTGGGTTTACCTACGAGCAGTACTTC. It yields the protein CASSPRGGFTYEQYF. Looking up the rest from reference TRBV7-9 and TRBJ2-7 gives the full variable domain: DTGVSQNPRHKITKRGQNVTFRCDPISEHNRLYWYRQTLGQGPEFLTYFQNEAQLEKSRLLSDRFSAERPKGSFSTLEIQRTEQGDSAMYLCASSPRGGFTYEQYFGPGTRLTVT.

The gene calls are TRBV6-5 and TRBJ2-3, with D unresolved. This CDR3 spans 16 amino acids. V lost 0 bases to trimming and J lost 0 bases, with 10 bases between them. The germline CDR1 and CDR2 sequences are MNHEY and SVGAGI. The CDR3, as DNA: TGTGCCAGCAGTTACTCCTTGTCAAGTAGCACAGATACGCAGTATTTT. Translating gives CASSYSLSSSTDTQYF.

The table lists this clone with a count of one. V is TRBV5-1 and J is TRBJ2-1; 8 bases are a match to TRBD1. CDR1 is SGHRS, CDR2 YFSETQ, per germline. J lost 8 bases, V lost 4 bases, and 8 bases had no gene match. The length of the CDR3 is 14 residues. As DNA, the CDR3 is TGCGCCAGCAGCGCCGACAGGGGCTATGATGAGCAGTTCTTC. It is translated as CASSADRGYDEQFF.

This clone was counted once. The genes are TRBV2 and TRBJ1-3; 8 bases match TRBD1. This CDR3 has 15 residues. The germline CDR1 and CDR2 sequences are SNHLY and FYNNEI. After removal of 4 bases from V and 7 bases from J, the junction contained 9 bases not matched to a gene. As DNA, the CDR3 is TGTGCCAGCAGTGGTCAGGGGACAGGCACCAACACCATATATTTT. Protein: CASSGQGTGTNTIYF.

As regards this clone: The junction and the germline gene differ at one end; a read error may be behind it. V is TRBV7-3 and J is TRBJ2-2, with 12 bases aligning to TRBD2. CDR3 size: 20 residues. Germline lookup yields CDR1 SGHTA and CDR2 FQGTGA. The CDR3 nucleotides are TGTGCCAGCAGCTTGCTACCCAGTCCTCTAGCGGGAGGGAACGCCGGGGAGCTGTTTTTT. This encodes CASSLLPSPLAGGNAGELFF.

The chain carries TRBV6-1 and TRBJ2-7, with D perhaps matching TRBD1 (6 bases). V gave up 6 bases and J gave up 3 bases, with 15 bases separating them. Germline-derived CDR1 and CDR2 are MNHNS and SASEGT. This CDR3 spans 14 amino acids. The CDR3 region is CASREPQGNYEQYF. The CDR3 DNA reads TGTGCCAGCAGGGAACCACAGGGAAACTACGAGCAGTACTTC.

In nucleotides, the CDR3 is TGTGCCAGCAGCTACCGGGACAGGGGTTTCGCTGAAGCTTTCTTT. It is translated as CASSYRDRGFAEAFF. The V gene is TRBV5-6, the J gene TRBJ1-1; 10 bases are shared with TRBD1. The V gene's germline CDR1 is SGHDT and CDR2 YYEEEE. J was trimmed by 6 bases and V by 3 bases; bases with no gene match: 8. This CDR3 comprises 15 residues. Drawing the rest from reference TRBV5-6 and TRBJ1-1, the complete variable domain is DAGVTQSPTHLIKTRGQQVTLRCSPKSGHDTVSWYQQALGQGPQFIFQYYEEEERQRGNFPDRFSGHQFPNYSSELNVNALLLGDSALYLCASSYRDRGFAEAFFGQGTRLTVV.

The chain links TRBV10-3 to TRBJ1-5; 10 bases are shared with TRBD1. The junction had 2 bases not matched to a gene; V was cut back by 0 bases and J by 6 bases. The CDR3 extends over 15 amino acids. CDR1 is ENHRY and CDR2 is SYGVKD in the germline V gene. This chain's CDR3 is CAISESGTGVQPQHF. In DNA, the CDR3 is TGTGCCATCAGTGAGTCGGGGACAGGGGTTCAGCCCCAGCATTTT.

The chain is built from TRBV11-2 and TRBJ2-1; D may be TRBD2 (5 bases). The V gene's germline CDR1 is SGHAT and CDR2 FQNNGV. The CDR3 is made up of 18 amino acids. Between the trimmed V and J ends, which lost 5 bases and 4 bases, there was a span of 24 bases. DNA of the CDR3: TGTGCCAGCAGCCCCCGCCCCGGGGTGGAGAGGGCATACAATGAGCAGTTCTTC. The encoded protein is CASSPRPGVERAYNEQFF.

The chain uses TRBV7-7 and TRBJ2-5; either TRBD1 or TRBD2 may fit D (6 bases each). Germline assignment: CDR1 SSHAT and CDR2 FNYEAQ (reference sequence). V lost 0 bases, J lost 4 bases, and 12 bases lay in between. The CDR3 runs 15 residues. CDR3: CASSLALGGVETQYF. The CDR3 coding sequence is TGTGCCAGCAGCTTAGCTCTCGGGGGCGTAGAGACCCAGTACTTC.

The chain links TRBV9 to TRBJ2-7; 7 bases line up with TRBD1. The CDR3 totals 15 residues. Germline CDR1 SGDLS, CDR2 YYNGEE. V lost 3 bases and J lost 2; bases outside the gene matches: 8. The CDR3 DNA follows: TGTGCCAGCAGCGCTAGGGACAGTGTAACCTACGAGCAGTACTTC. Residues: CASSARDSVTYEQYF.

As to this clone: This specimen includes other DNA sequences encoding the same CDR3. J is TRBJ2-1 and V is TRBV7-2; D may be TRBD2 (6 bases). CDR1 and CDR2 from the germline V gene are SGHTA and FQGNSA. The V gene lost 5 bases and the J gene lost 3 bases, with 11 bases spanning the gap. The CDR3 runs to 14 residues. This CDR3 reads CASSPGTGYNEQFF. The CDR3 nucleotides read TGTGCCAGCAGCCCCGGGACTGGCTACAATGAGCAGTTCTTC.

V and J are TRBV15 and TRBJ2-4; D gene uncertain. V lost 0 bases and J lost 8, with 26 bases in between. This CDR3 has 19 residues. CDR1 is LNHNV, CDR2 YYDKDF, per germline (reference sequence). The CDR3 here is CATSRETPSMLGLVDIQYF. The CDR3 coding sequence is TGTGCCACCAGCAGAGAGACTCCGTCCATGTTGGGTTTGGTGGACATTCAGTACTTC.

CDR3 DNA sequence: TGTGCCAGCAGCTTGGCCAGGAGGGGGCGTTACGAGCAGTACTTC. Translation gives CASSLARRGRYEQYF. The chain recombines TRBV5-6 with TRBJ2-7, with D tentatively TRBD1 (7 bases). V was trimmed by 0 bases and J by 4 bases, leaving 14 bases between them. CDR3 length: 15 residues. Germline V lookup: CDR1 SGHDT, CDR2 YYEEEE.

This clone has a single count. The rearrangement links TRBV11-3 to TRBJ2-2; no clear D. V shed 5 bases and J shed 0 bases, with 10 bases lying between them. This CDR3 region has 15 residues. Germline V gene lookup returns CDR1 SGHNT and CDR2 YENEEA. CDR3 DNA: TGTGCCAGCAGCCCCCGAATCGCGAACACCGGGGAGCTGTTTTTT. This sequence encodes CASSPRIANTGELFF. Together with reference TRBV11-3 and TRBJ2-2, the CDR3 gives the full variable domain: EAGVVQSPRYKIIEKKQPVAFWCNPISGHNTLYWYLQNLGQGPELLIRYENEEAVDDSQLPKDRFSAERLKGVDSTLKIQPAELGDSAVYLCASSPRIANTGELFFGEGSRLTVL.

V gene TRBV18 combines with J gene TRBJ2-7, with D maybe TRBD2 (6 bases). Per the germline V gene, CDR1 is KGHSH and CDR2 is LQKENI. The CDR3 contains 16 residues. V was shortened by 1 base and J by 4 bases, with 17 bases between the two germline ends. The chain's CDR3 is CASSPQEGTPTYEQYF. The DNA for the CDR3 is TGTGCCAGCTCACCACAAGAAGGGACTCCCACTTACGAGCAGTACTTC.

This clone appeared once. The V and J genes are TRBV6-1 and TRBJ1-1, with no clear D. The V gene lost 2 bases and the J gene lost 3 bases, with 10 bases spanning the gap. The CDR3 has 14 residues. Germline CDR1 is MNHNS and CDR2 is SASEGT. The CDR3 protein is CASSETWWDTEAFF. The CDR3 DNA is TGTGCCAGCAGTGAAACCTGGTGGGACACTGAAGCTTTCTTT.

This chain connects TRBV5-1 to TRBJ2-7; TRBD2 agrees at 8 bases. Germline V gene data show CDR1 as SGHRS and CDR2 as YFSETQ. V was clipped by 3 bases and J by 4 bases; unmatched bases: 9. This CDR3 is built from 15 residues. As DNA, the CDR3 is TGCGCCAGCAGCTATAGCGGGATCCCAAGGTACGAGCAGTACTTC. Amino acids: CASSYSGIPRYEQYF.